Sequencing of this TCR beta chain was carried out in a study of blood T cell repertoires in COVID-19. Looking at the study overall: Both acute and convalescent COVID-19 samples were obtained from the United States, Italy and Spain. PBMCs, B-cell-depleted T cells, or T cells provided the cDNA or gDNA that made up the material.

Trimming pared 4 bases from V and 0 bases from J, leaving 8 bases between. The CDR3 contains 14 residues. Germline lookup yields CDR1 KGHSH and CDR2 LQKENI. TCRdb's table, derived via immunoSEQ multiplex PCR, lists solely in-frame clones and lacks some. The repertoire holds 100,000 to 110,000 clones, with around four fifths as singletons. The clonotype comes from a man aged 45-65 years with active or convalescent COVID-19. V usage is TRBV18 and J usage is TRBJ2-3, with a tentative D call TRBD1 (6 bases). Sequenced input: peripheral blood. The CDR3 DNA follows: TGTGCCAGCTCACAGGGGGTTAGCACAGATACGCAGTATTTT. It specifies CASSQGVSTDTQYF.